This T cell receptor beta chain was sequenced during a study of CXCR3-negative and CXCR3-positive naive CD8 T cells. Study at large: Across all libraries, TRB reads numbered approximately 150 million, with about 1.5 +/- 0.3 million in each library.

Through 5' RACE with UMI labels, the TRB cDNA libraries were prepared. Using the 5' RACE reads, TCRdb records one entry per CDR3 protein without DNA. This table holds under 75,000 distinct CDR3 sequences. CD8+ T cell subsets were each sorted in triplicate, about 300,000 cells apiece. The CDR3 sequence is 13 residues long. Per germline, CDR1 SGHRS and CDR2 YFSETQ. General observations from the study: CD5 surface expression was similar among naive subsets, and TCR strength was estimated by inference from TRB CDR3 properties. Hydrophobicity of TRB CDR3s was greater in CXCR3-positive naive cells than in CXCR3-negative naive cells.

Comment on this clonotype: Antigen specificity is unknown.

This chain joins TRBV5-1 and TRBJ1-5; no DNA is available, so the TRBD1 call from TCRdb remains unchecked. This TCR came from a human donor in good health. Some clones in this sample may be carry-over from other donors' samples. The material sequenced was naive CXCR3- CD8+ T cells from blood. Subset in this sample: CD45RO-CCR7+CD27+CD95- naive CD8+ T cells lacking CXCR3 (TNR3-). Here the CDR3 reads CASSQAPLQPQHF. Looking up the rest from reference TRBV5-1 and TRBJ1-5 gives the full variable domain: KAGVTQTPRYLIKTRGQQVTLSCSPISGHRSVSWYQQTPGQGLQFLFEYFSETQRNKGNFPGRFSGRQFSNSRSEMNVSTLELGDSALYLCASSQAPLQPQHFGDGTRLSIL.